One TCR beta chain is described in this entry. This sample stems from a study of OX40 agonist ivuxolimab in advanced cancers. V lost 7 bases, J lost 0 bases, and 6 bases stayed unmatched. From germline, CDR1 is LNHDA and CDR2 SQIVND (reference sequence). CDR3 length equals 16 residues. Assay: immunoSEQ multiplex PCR; the TCRdb copy retains only in-frame clones and omits some. This table has about 49,000 clones, about 79% appearing once. V is TRBV19 and J is TRBJ2-6, with TRBD2 identical over 7 bases. The clonotype originates from an adult with an advanced solid tumor such as melanoma, head and neck, liver or kidney cancer. Source: CD4+ or CD8+ T cells sorted from blood, taken in a trial of the OX40 agonist ivuxolimab. As DNA, the CDR3 is TGTGCCAGTACGGGACTACTGAGCTCTGGGGCCAACGTCCTGACTTTC. The encoded protein is CASTGLLSSGANVLTF.